A selection of T cell receptor beta chains follows, all from one sample in a study of vaccination and CD4 T cells after COVID-19. TCRdb processed the PCR reads anew with MiXCR; each CDR3 protein has one entry. The sample holds around 23,000 distinct CDR3 sequences; about two fifths are singletons and the top ten take 4.1%. These receptors' antigens are unknown. The sample in question was CD4+ T cells from blood, cultured in vitro, obtained about 7 months after SARS-CoV-2 vaccination. The receptors originated from a human donor who had recovered from COVID-19. CDR3s include the opening cysteine and the closing phenylalanine or tryptophan. Fields, in order: V gene, clone size, J gene, CDR3 protein. Expanded clones are given a class, and other clones once, few, many or no size at all.

>TRBV11-3|once|TRBJ2-1
CASSPGQSDYNEQFF
>TRBV15|few|TRBJ2-7
CATSRGLLADDSYEQYF
>TRBV6-1|-|TRBJ2-7
CASSRGGGTTNEQYF
>TRBV20-1|-|TRBJ1-1
CSAREWQPDTEAFF
>TRBV25-1|few|TRBJ2-5
CASSELAGAQETQYF
>TRBV15|once|TRBJ2-7
CATSYHSGRPNTYEQYF
>TRBV27|-|TRBJ2-7
CASSLTFGRPYEQYF
>TRBV27|-|TRBJ2-7
CASSEAAATYEQYF
>TRBV29-1|few|TRBJ2-3
CSVEQGARTDTQYF
>TRBV20-1|few|TRBJ2-3
CSARGREAHNTDTQYF
>TRBV20-1|-|TRBJ2-1
CSARESGKYNEQFF
>TRBV10-2|-|TRBJ2-1
CASGGGTYNEQFF
>TRBV6-2/TRBV6-3|-|TRBJ2-7
CASSYDISGRSGEQYF
>TRBV20-1|-|TRBJ2-1
CSASARGLSSYNEQFF
>TRBV6-1|few|TRBJ1-1
CASIRGGDTEAFF
>TRBV27|-|TRBJ2-7
CASSLGLAGGFYEQYF
>TRBV20-1|-|TRBJ1-6
CSARERRDKFNSPLHF
>TRBV7-2|-|TRBJ2-4
CASSLAAEIAKNIQYF
>TRBV7-3|-|TRBJ2-1
CASSLNQGADLNEQFF
>TRBV7-9|-|TRBJ1-3
CASRNRGLGNTIYF
>TRBV6-1|-|TRBJ2-7
CASLRPTGRVAYEQYF
>TRBV28|-|TRBJ1-1
CASSLIRRTNTEAFF
>TRBV28|-|TRBJ2-1
CASSPSGLAGGIYNEQFF
>TRBV20-1|-|TRBJ2-3
CSADPGGRADTQYF
>TRBV6-1|-|TRBJ2-3
CASSEATGGPTDTQYF
>TRBV2|-|TRBJ1-6
CASTIDEGNSPLHF
>TRBV20-1|-|TRBJ1-3
CSASLDANTIYF
>TRBV7-3|-|TRBJ2-3
CASRLEDTQYF
>TRBV20-1|-|TRBJ2-3
CSAGAGDSDTQYF
>TRBV20-1|few|TRBJ2-3
CSARTGLAGGTDTQYF
>TRBV15|few|TRBJ1-2
CATSRGGMGQDTYGYTF
>TRBV7-9|few|TRBJ1-2
CASSRDSYGYTF
>TRBV10-1|-|TRBJ1-1
CASSEGWSTEAFF
>TRBV7-2|-|TRBJ1-1
CASSLGGTVPEAFF
>TRBV20-1|-|TRBJ2-7
CRARARGPFYEQYF
>TRBV20-1|-|TRBJ2-5
CSAPGFGGRKYF
>TRBV20-1|-|TRBJ2-4
CSALGNRGAGYF
>TRBV2|-|TRBJ1-6
CAGRTGAPNSPLHF
>TRBV20-1|few|TRBJ1-1
CSAPQPGTPEAFF
>TRBV28|-|TRBJ1-2
CASSRPGGVYGYTF
>TRBV6-2/TRBV6-3|-|TRBJ2-1
CASSYGRGLSNEQFF
>TRBV20-1|few|TRBJ1-2
CSAYWTRRGVDGYTF
>TRBV11-3|few|TRBJ1-2
CASSLVGGYGYTF
>TRBV28|once|TRBJ2-3
CASSLGLAGADTQYF
>TRBV7-2|few|TRBJ2-3
CASSPDYTSTDTQYF
>TRBV6-2/TRBV6-3|few|TRBJ2-5
CASDRPGGQETQYF
>TRBV19|-|TRBJ2-5
CASSISAHQETQYF
>TRBV20-1|-|TRBJ2-7
CSASPPPSSYEQYF
>TRBV20-1|few|TRBJ2-3
CSARGTSGRTDTQYF
>TRBV7-8|few|TRBJ1-5
CASSLARLQPQHF
>TRBV6-1|few|TRBJ1-2
CASSEATTRLGGYTF
>TRBV7-9|few|TRBJ1-2
CASSLVQAGVHGYTF
>TRBV6-1|-|TRBJ1-5
CAIKWDGRGSNQPQHF
>TRBV5-5|-|TRBJ2-5
CASSPSTGTETQYF